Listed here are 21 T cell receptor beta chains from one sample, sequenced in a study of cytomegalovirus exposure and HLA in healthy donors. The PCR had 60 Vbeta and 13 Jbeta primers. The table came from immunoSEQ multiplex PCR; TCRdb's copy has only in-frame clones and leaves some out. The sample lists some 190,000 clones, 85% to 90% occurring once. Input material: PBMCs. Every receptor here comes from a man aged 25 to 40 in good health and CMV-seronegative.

CDR3 amino acids: CASRGGSAYEQYF. The CDR3 DNA follows: TGTGCCAGCAGGGGGGGGAGCGCCTACGAGCAGTACTTC. The chain joins TRBV28 to TRBJ2-7; TRBD2 agrees at 7 bases. There are 13 residues in the CDR3. From germline, CDR1 is MDHEN and CDR2 SYDVKM. Trimming cost V 6 bases and J 2 bases; bases outside gene matches: 4.

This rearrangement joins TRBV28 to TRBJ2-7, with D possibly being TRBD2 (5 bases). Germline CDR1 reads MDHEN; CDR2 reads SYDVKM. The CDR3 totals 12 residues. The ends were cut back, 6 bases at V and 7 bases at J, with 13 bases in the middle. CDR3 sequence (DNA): TGTGCCAGCAGACCCATGGGGAGAGAGCAGTACTTC. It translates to CASRPMGREQYF. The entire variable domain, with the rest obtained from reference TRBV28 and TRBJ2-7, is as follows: DVKVTQSSRYLVKRTGEKVFLECVQDMDHENMFWYRQDPGLGLRLIYFSYDVKMKEKGDIPEGYSVSREKKERFSLILESASTNQTSMYLCASRPMGREQYFGPGTRLTVT.

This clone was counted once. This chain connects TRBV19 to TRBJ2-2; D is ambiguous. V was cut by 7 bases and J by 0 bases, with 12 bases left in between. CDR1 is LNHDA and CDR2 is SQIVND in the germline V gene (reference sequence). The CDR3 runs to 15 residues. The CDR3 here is CASTTRVANTGELFF. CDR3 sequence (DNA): TGTGCCAGTACCACCCGGGTAGCGAACACCGGGGAGCTGTTTTTT.

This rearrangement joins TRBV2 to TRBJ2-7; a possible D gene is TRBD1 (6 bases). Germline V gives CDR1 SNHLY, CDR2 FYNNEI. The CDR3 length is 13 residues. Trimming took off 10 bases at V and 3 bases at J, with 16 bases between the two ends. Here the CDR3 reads CATEDRYFYEQYF. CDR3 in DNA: TGTGCCACCGAGGACAGATATTTCTACGAGCAGTACTTC. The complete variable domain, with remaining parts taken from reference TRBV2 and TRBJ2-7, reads EPEVTQTPSHQVTQMGQEVILRCVPISNHLYFYWYRQILGQKVEFLVSFYNNEISEKSEIFDDQFSVERPDGSNFTLKIRSTKLEDSAMYFCATEDRYFYEQYFGPGTRLTVT.

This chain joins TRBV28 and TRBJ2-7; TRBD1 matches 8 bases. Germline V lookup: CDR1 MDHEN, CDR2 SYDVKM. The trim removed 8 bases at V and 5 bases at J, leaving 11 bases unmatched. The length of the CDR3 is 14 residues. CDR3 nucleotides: TGTGCCAGCGGGACGACAGGGGAATACGACGAGCAGTACTTC. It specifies CASGTTGEYDEQYF.

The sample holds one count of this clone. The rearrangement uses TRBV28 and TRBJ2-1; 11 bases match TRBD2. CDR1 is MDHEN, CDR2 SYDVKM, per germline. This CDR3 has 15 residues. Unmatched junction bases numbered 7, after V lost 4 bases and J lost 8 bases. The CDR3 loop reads CASSYSGRGSDEQFF. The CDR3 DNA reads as TGTGCCAGCAGTTATAGCGGGAGGGGCAGCGATGAGCAGTTCTTC.

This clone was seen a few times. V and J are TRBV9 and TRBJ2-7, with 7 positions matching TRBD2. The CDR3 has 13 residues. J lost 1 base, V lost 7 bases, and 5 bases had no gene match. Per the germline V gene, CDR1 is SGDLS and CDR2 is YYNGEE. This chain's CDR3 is CASAAGLSYEQYF. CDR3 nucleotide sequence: TGTGCCAGCGCAGCGGGACTGTCCTACGAGCAGTACTTC.

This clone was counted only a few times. The DNA for the CDR3 is TGCGCCAGCAGCTTGGGGGCCTCCCAACTAGCTACGCAGTATTTT. Its protein product is CASSLGASQLATQYF. The V call is TRBV5-1, the J call TRBJ2-3, with D possibly matching TRBD2 (6 bases). The CDR3 loop spans 15 amino acids. CDR1 is SGHRS and CDR2 is YFSETQ in the germline V gene. Deletions cut 0 bases from V and 8 bases from J, with 16 bases between.

As DNA, the CDR3 is TGTGCCAGCAGCCCGGGACTCGTCCTCCCAGAGACCCAGTACTTC. Its translation: CASSPGLVLPETQYF. The rearrangement links TRBV5-4 to TRBJ2-5; possible D gene TRBD2, 6 bases. This CDR3 is 15 amino acids long. The V end was cut by 4 bases, the J end by 4 bases, with 17 bases between. Germline CDR1 is SGHNT and CDR2 is YYREEE (reference sequence).

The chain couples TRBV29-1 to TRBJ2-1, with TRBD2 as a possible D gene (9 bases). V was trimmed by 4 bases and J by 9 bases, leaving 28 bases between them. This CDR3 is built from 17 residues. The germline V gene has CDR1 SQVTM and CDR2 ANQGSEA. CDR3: CSVGGLAGQLTGGEQFF. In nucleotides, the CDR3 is TGCAGCGTTGGGGGCCTAGCGGGACAGCTCACAGGGGGTGAGCAGTTCTTC.

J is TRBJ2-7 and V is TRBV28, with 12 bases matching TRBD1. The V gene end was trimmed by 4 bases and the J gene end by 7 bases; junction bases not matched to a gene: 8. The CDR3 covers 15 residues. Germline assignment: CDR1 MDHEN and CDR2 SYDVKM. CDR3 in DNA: TGTGCCAGCAGTTCCTCGGGACAGGGGGCGGGAGAGCAGTACTTC. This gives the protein CASSSSGQGAGEQYF.

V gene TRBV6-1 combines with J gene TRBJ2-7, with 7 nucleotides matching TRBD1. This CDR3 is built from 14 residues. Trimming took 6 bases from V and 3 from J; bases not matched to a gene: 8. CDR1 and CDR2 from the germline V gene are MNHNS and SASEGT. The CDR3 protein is CASSSTGKGYEQYF. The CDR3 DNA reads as TGTGCCAGCAGCTCGACAGGGAAGGGCTACGAGCAGTACTTC.

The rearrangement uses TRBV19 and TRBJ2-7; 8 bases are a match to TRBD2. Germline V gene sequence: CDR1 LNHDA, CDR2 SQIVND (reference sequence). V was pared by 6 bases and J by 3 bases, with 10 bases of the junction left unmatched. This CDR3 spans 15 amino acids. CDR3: CASSWSGGRGYEQYF. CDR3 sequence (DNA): TGTGCCAGTAGCTGGAGCGGGGGAAGGGGCTACGAGCAGTACTTC.

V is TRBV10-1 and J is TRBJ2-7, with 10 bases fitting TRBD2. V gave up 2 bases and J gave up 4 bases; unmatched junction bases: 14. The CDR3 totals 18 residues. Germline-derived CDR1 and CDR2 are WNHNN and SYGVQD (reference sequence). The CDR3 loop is CASSESPAGLAEAYEQYF. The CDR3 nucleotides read TGCGCCAGCAGTGAGAGTCCGGCCGGACTAGCGGAGGCTTACGAGCAGTACTTC.

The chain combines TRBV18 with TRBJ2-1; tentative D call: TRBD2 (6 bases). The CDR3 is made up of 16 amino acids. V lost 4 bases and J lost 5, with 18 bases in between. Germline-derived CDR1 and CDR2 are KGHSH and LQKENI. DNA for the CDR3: TGTGCCAGCTCACAGGGACTCTTAACCTCAAACAATGAGCAGTTCTTC. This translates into CASSQGLLTSNNEQFF.

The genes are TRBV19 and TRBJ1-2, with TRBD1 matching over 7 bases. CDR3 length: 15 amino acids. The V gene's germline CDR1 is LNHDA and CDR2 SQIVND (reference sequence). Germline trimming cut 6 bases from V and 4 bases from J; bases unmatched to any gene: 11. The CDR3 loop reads CASSAGDRAAYGYTF. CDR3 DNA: TGTGCCAGTAGCGCCGGCGACAGGGCAGCCTATGGCTACACCTTC.

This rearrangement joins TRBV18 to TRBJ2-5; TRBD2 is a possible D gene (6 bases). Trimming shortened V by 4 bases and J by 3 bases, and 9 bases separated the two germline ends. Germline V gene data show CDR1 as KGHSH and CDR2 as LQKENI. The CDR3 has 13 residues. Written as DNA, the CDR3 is TGTGCCAGCTCACTGCGGGACGAAGAGACCCAGTACTTC. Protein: CASSLRDEETQYF.

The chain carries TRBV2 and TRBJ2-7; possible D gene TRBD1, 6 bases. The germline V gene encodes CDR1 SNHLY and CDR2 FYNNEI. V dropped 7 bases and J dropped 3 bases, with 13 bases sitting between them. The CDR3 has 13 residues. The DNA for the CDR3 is TGTGCCAGCACCAGGTCGGACAGCTACGAGCAGTACTTC. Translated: CASTRSDSYEQYF.

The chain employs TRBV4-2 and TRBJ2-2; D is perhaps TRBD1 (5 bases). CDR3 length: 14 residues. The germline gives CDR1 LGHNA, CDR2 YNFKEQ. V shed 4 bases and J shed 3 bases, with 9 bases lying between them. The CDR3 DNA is TGTGCCAGCAGCCCAGGGCCTCACACCGGGGAGCTGTTTTTT. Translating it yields CASSPGPHTGELFF.

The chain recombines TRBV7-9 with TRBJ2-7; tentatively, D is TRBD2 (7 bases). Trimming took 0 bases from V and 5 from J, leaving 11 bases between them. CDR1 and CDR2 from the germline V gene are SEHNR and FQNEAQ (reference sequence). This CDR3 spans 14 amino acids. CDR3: CASSLAGGPHEQYF. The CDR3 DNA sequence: TGTGCCAGCAGCTTAGCGGGGGGGCCTCACGAGCAGTACTTC. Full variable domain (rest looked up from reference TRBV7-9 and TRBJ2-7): DTGVSQNPRHKITKRGQNVTFRCDPISEHNRLYWYRQTLGQGPEFLTYFQNEAQLEKSRLLSDRFSAERPKGSFSTLEIQRTEQGDSAMYLCASSLAGGPHEQYFGPGTRLTVT.

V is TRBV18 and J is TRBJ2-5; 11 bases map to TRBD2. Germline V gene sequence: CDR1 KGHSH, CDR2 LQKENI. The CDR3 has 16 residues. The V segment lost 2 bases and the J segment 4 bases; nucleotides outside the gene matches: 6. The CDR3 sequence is CASSPINGLAGETQYF. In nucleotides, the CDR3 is TGTGCCAGCTCACCAATTAATGGACTAGCGGGAGAGACCCAGTACTTC.